This TCR beta chain was sequenced in a study of blood T cells in healthy people across ages. This clonotype has more than one count but fewer than ten. Together with a sample-barcoded 5' primer, a J-beta primer mix was included in a second PCR lasting roughly 6 to 12 cycles. MiXCR, run by TCRdb on the 5' RACE reads, gives a single entry per CDR3 protein. The sample lists about 780,000 distinct CDR3 sequences; roughly 25% were seen once. Germline CDR1 reads SQVTM; CDR2 reads ANQGSEA. V lost 4 bases and J lost 5; bases outside the gene matches: 8. CDR3 length equals 14 residues. These data were also reused for a study on T cells of mothers and their children. From that second work: Material was donated by three healthy Caucasian mothers and their six children.

This sequence was found in a boy aged 5-17 years in good health. The gene calls are TRBV29-1 and TRBJ2-5; 9 bases map to TRBD2. The source material was blood. As DNA, the CDR3 is TGCAGCGTTGGGGCGCGGGGGGGCCGGGAGACCCAGTACTTC. This codes for CSVGARGGRETQYF.